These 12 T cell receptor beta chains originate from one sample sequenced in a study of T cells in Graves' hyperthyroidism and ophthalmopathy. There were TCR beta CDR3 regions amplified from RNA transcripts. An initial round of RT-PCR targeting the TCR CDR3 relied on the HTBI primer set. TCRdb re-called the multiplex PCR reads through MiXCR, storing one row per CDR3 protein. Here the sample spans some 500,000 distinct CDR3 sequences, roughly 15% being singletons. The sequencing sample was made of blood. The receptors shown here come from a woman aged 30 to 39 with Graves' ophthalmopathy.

CDR3 bases: TGTGCCAGCAGCTTAGCGAAAATTGGAAACGTCCCCCTGGGGAATGAGCAGTTCTTC. It is translated as CASSLAKIGNVPLGNEQFF. The chain links TRBV7-9 to TRBJ2-1; D ambiguous. The CDR3 has 19 amino acids. V lost 0 bases and J 7 bases, leaving 25 bases between the germline ends. CDR1 is SEHNR, CDR2 FQNEAQ, per germline (reference sequence).

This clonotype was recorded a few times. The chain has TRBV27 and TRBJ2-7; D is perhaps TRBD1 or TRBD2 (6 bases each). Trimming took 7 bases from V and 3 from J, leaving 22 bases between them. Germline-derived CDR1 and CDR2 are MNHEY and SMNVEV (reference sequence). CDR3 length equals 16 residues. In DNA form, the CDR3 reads TGTGCCAGCACCGACCTGGGGGGACTCAGGGGCTACGAGCAGTACTTC. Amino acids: CASTDLGGLRGYEQYF.

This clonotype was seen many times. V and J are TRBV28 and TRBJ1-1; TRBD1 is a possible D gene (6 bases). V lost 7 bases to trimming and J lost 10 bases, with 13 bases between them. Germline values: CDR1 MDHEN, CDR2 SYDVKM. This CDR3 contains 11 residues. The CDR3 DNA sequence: TGTGCCAGCACAATCAGGGGCTCAGCTTTCTTT. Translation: CASTIRGSAFF.

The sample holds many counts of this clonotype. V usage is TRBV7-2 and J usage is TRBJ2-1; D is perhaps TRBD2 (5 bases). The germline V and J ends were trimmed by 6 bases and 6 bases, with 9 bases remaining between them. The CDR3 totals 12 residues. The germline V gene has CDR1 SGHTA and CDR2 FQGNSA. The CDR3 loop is CASSSSLNEQFF. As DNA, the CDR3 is TGTGCCAGCAGTTCTAGCCTCAATGAGCAGTTCTTC.

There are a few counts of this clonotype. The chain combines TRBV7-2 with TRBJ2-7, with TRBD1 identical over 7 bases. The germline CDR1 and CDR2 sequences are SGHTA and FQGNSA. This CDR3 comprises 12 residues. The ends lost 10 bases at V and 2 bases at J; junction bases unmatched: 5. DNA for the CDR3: TGTGCCACCAAAGGACAGGCCTACGAGCAGTACTTC. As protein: CATKGQAYEQYF.

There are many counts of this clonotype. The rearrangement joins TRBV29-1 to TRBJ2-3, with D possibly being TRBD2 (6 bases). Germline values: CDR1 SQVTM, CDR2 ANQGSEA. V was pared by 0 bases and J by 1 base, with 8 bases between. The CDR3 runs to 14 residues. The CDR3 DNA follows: TGCAGCGTTGAAGATCCTAGCGGCACAGATACGCAGTATTTT. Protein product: CSVEDPSGTDTQYF.

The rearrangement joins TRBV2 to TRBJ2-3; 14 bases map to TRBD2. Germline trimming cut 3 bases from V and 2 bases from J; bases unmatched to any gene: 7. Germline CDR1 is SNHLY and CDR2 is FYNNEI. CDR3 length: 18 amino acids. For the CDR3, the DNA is TGTGCCAGCAGTGATGGACTAGCGGGAGGCCCTAACACAGATACGCAGTATTTT. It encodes CASSDGLAGGPNTDTQYF. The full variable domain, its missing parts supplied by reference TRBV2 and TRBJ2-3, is EPEVTQTPSHQVTQMGQEVILRCVPISNHLYFYWYRQILGQKVEFLVSFYNNEISEKSEIFDDQFSVERPDGSNFTLKIRSTKLEDSAMYFCASSDGLAGGPNTDTQYFGPGTRLTVL.

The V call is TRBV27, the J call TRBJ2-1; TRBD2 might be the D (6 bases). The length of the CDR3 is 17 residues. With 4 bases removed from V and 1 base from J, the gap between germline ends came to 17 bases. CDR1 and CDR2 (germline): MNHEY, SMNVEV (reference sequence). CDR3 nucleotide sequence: TGTGCCAGCAGTTCGAGATACCAGACTAGTTCCTACAATGAGCAGTTCTTC. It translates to CASSSRYQTSSYNEQFF.

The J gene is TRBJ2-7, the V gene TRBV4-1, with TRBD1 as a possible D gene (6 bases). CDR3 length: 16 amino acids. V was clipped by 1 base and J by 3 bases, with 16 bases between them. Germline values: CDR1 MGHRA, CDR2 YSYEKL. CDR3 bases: TGCGCCAGCAGCCAAGTCGGGGCTCTGGGACACTACGAGCAGTACTTC. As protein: CASSQVGALGHYEQYF.

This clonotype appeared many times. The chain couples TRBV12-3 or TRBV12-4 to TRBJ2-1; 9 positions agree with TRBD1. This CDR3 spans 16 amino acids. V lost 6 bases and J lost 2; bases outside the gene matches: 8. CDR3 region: CASSDSDRGPYNEQFF. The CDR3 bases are TGTGCCAGCAGCGACTCGGACAGGGGCCCCTACAATGAGCAGTTCTTC.

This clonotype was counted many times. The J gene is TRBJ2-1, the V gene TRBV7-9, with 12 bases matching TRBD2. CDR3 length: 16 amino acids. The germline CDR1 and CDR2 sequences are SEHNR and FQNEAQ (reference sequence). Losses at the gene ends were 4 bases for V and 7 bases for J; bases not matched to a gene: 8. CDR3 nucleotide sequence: TGTGCCAGCAGCTCAGTACTAGCGGGAGGCCCTAATGAGCAGTTCTTC. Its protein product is CASSSVLAGGPNEQFF.

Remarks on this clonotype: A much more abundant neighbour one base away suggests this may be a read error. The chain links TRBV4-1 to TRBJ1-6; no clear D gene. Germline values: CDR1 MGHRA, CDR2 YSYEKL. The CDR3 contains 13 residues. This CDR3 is CASSQSGPVALYF. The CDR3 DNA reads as TGCGCCAGCAGCCAATCCGGACCGGTCGCCCTCTACTTT.